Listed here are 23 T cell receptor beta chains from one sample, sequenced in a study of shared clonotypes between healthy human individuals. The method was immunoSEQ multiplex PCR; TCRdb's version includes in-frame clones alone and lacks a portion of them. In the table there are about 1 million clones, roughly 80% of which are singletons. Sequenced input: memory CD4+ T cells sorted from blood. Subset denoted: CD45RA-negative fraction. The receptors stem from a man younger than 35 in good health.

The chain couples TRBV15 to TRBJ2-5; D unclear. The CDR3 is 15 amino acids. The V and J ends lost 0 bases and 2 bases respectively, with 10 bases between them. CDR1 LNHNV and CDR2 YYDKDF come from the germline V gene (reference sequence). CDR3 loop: CATSRDIGTQETQYF. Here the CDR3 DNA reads TGTGCCACCAGCAGAGATATTGGCACACAAGAGACCCAGTACTTC.

For the CDR3, the DNA is TGTGCCAGCAGCCTGCGGGGCAGCTCCTACAATGAGCAGTTCTTC. Encoded protein: CASSLRGSSYNEQFF. V is TRBV5-4 and J is TRBJ2-1; D possibly corresponds to TRBD2 (6 bases). V was cut by 4 bases and J by 0 bases, with 11 bases left in between. CDR3 length: 15 amino acids. Looked up from germline, CDR1 is SGHNT and CDR2 is YYREEE (reference sequence).

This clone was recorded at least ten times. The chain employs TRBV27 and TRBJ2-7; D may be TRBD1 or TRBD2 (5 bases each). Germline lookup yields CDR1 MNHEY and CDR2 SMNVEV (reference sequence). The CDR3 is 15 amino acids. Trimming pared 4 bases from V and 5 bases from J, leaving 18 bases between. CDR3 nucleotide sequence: TGTGCCAGCAGTTCGTCCGGGACCCCGACTGACGAGCAGTACTTC. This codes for CASSSSGTPTDEQYF.

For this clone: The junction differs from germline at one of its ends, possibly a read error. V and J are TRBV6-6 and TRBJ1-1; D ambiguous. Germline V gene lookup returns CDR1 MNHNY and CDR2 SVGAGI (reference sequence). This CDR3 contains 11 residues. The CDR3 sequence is CAGSGPPEAFF. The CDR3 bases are TGTGCCGGCAGTGGACCCCCTGAAGCTTTCTTT.

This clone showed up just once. The CDR3 region has the DNA TGCGCCAGCAGCTCCTCAGGGGCGATTAATTCACCCCTCCACTTT. Translating it yields CASSSSGAINSPLHF. The genes are TRBV5-1 and TRBJ1-6, with D perhaps matching TRBD1 (6 bases). The CDR3 contains 15 residues. Per germline, CDR1 SGHRS and CDR2 YFSETQ. Trimming removed 3 bases from V and 6 bases from J, with 13 bases in between. Filled out from reference TRBV5-1 and TRBJ1-6, the complete variable domain reads KAGVTQTPRYLIKTRGQQVTLSCSPISGHRSVSWYQQTPGQGLQFLFEYFSETQRNKGNFPGRFSGRQFSNSRSEMNVSTLELGDSALYLCASSSSGAINSPLHFGNGTRLTVT.

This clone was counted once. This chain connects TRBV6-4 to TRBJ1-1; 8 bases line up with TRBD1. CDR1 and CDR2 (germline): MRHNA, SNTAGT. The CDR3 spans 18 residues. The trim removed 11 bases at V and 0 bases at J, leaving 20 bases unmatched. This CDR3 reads CARREGQGTNPVNTEAFF. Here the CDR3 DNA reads TGTGCCCGAAGGGAAGGACAGGGAACGAACCCAGTGAACACTGAAGCTTTCTTT.

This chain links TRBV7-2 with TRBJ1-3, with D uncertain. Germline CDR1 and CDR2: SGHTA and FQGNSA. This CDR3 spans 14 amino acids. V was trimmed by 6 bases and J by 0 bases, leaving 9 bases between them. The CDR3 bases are TGTGCCAGCAGAGAATTTCGCTCTGGAAACACCATATATTTT. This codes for CASREFRSGNTIYF.

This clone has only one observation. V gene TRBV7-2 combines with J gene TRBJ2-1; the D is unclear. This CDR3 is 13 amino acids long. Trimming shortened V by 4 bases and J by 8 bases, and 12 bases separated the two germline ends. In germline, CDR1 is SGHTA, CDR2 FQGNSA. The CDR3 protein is CASSSKHADEQFF. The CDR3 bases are TGTGCCAGCAGCTCAAAGCATGCCGATGAGCAGTTCTTC.

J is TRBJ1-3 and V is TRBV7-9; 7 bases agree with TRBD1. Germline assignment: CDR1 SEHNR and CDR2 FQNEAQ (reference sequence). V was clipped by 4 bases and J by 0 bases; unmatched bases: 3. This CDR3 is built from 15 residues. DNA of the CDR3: TGTGCCAGCAGCTCTACAGGGGCCTCTGGAAACACCATATATTTT. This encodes CASSSTGASGNTIYF.

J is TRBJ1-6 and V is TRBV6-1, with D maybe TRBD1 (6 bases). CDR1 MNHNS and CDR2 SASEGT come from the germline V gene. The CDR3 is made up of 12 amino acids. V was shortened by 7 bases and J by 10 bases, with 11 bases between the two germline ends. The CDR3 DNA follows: TGTGCCAGCACACAGGGACGATCACCCCTCCACTTT. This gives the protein CASTQGRSPLHF.

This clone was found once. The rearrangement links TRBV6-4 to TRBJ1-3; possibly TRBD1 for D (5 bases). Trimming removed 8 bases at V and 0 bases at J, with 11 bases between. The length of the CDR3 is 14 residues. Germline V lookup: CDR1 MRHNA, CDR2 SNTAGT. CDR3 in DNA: TGTGCCAGCCACAGGTGTCTCTCTGGAAACACCATATATTTT. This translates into CASHRCLSGNTIYF.

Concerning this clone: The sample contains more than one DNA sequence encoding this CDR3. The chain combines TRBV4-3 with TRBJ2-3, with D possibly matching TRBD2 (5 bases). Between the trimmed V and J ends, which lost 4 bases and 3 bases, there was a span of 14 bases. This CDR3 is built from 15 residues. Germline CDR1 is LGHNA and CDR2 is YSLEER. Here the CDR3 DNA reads TGCGCCAGCAGCCCGAGCGGTTCTAGTACAGATACGCAGTATTTT. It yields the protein CASSPSGSSTDTQYF.

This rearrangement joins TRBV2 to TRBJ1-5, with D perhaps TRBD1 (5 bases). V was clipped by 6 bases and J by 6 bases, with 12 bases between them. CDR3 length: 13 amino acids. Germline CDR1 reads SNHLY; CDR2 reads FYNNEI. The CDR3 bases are TGTGCCAGCAGCCCAGGGCCGGGTCAGCCCCAGCATTTT. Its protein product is CASSPGPGQPQHF.

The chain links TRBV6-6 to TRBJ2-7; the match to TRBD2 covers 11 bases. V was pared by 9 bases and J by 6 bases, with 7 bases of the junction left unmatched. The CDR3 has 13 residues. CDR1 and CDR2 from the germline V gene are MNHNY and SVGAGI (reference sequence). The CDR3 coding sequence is TGTGCCAGTAAACTAGCGGGAGCTTCCGAGCAGTACTTC. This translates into CASKLAGASEQYF.

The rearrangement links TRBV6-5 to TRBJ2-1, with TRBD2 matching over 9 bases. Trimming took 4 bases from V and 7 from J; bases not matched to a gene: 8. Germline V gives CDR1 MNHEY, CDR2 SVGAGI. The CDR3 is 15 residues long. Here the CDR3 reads CASSWFAGGRNEQFF. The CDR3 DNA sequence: TGTGCCAGCAGTTGGTTCGCGGGGGGGCGAAATGAGCAGTTCTTC.

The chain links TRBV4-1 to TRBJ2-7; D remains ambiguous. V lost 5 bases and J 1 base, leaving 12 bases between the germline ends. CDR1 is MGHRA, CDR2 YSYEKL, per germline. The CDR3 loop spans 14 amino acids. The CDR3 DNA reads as TGCGCCAGCAGCGCCGCCCACACATCCTACGAGCAGTACTTC. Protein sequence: CASSAAHTSYEQYF.

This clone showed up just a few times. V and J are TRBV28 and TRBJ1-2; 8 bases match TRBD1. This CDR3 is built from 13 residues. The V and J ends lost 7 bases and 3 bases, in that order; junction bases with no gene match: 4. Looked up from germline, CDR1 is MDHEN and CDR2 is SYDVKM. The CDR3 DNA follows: TGTGCCAGCACGGCCAGGGGGCACTATGGCTACACCTTC. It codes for CASTARGHYGYTF.

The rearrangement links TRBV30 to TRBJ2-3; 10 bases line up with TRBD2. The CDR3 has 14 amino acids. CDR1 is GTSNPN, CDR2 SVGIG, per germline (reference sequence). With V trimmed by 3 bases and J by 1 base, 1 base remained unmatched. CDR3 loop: CAWSTSGGTDTQYF. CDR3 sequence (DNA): TGTGCCTGGAGCACTAGCGGGGGCACAGATACGCAGTATTTT.

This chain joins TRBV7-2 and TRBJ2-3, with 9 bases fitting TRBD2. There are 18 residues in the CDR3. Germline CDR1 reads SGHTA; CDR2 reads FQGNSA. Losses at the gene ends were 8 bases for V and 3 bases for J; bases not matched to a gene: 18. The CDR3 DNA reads TGTGCCAGCGGATTCACCGGCGGGAGGGCCGTAAGGACAGATACGCAGTATTTT. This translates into CASGFTGGRAVRTDTQYF.

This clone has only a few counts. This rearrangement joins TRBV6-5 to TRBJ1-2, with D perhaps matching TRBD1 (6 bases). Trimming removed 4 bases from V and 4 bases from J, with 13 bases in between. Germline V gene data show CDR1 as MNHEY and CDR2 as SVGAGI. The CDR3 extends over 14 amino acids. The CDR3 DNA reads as TGTGCCAGCAGTTCCCCCGGGGGCTTCTATGGCTACACCTTC. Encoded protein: CASSSPGGFYGYTF.

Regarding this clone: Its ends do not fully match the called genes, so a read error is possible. The CDR3 spells CATDRDQARLYGYTF. DNA for the CDR3: TGCGCCACCGACAGGGACCAGGCCAGACTCTATGGCTACACCTTC. The chain joins TRBV6-7 to TRBJ1-2, with 7 bases matching TRBD1. TRBV6-7 is annotated as an ORF whose role is uncertain. The CDR3 runs to 15 residues.

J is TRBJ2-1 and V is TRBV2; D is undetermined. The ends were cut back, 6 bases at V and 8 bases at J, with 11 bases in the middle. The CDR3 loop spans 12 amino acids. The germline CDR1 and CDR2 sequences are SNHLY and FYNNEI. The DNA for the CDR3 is TGTGCCAGCAGGAGGACCGGCGATGAGCAGTTCTTC. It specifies CASRRTGDEQFF.

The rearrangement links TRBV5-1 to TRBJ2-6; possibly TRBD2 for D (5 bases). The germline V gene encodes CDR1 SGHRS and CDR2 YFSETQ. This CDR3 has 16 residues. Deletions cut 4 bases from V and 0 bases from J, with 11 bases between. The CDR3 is CASSPDSSSGANVLTF. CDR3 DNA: TGCGCCAGCAGCCCGGACTCTAGCTCTGGGGCCAACGTCCTGACTTTC.